This TCR beta chain stems from a study of cytomegalovirus exposure and HLA in healthy donors. In the study overall: Drawn from HLA-typed donors, some 80 million unique TCRs were held in an early data release.

This clone was observed a few times. Its antigen is not identified. The PCR had 60 Vbeta and 13 Jbeta primers. Assay: immunoSEQ multiplex PCR; the TCRdb copy retains only in-frame clones and omits some. The sample lists roughly 100,000 clones, around 75% occurring once. There were likely unrecorded immune exposures, though donors were nominally healthy when sampled. The germline V gene encodes CDR1 SQVTM and CDR2 ANQGSEA. The V end was cut by 1 base, the J end by 6 bases, with 13 bases between. This CDR3 has 14 amino acids. Study-level findings and limits: Common viral pathogens seemed, in a later analysis, to connect with several of the most significant clusters. Most of the CMV-associated TCR beta chains (in a later analysis) appeared to be HLA-restricted.

The specimen was PBMCs. This chain connects TRBV29-1 to TRBJ2-1; possibly TRBD2 for D (7 bases). The clonotype originates from a man between 18 and 35 years old in good health and CMV-seropositive. In nucleotides, the CDR3 is TGCAGCGTTGAAGGGGGGGCTAGCGGCAATGAGCAGTTCTTC. Its protein is CSVEGGASGNEQFF.